Below are 8 T cell receptor beta chains sequenced from a single sample in a study of blood T cell repertoires in COVID-19. Data came from immunoSEQ multiplex PCR; TCRdb stores just in-frame clones and leaves some out. The sample shows fewer than 350,000 clones, about 88% of them seen only once. Sequencing was performed on PBMCs or T cells enriched from blood (not recorded which). The receptors were gathered from a woman in her forties who had recovered from COVID-19.

In its sample, this clone was seen once. The chain is built from TRBV7-3 and TRBJ2-1; 8 bases fit TRBD1. Germline values: CDR1 SGHTA, CDR2 FQGTGA. After removal of 2 bases from V and 13 bases from J, the junction contained 7 bases not matched to a gene. The CDR3 extends over 13 amino acids. The CDR3, as DNA: TGTGCCAGCAGCTTACGGCAGGGGGCGTCTCAGTTCTTC. Its protein is CASSLRQGASQFF.

For this clone: Different DNA sequences within this sample yield the same CDR3. The rearrangement uses TRBV27 and TRBJ2-7; unclear D gene. This CDR3 is built from 14 residues. The V gene's germline CDR1 is MNHEY and CDR2 SMNVEV (reference sequence). Trimming shortened V by 0 bases and J by 2 bases, and 8 bases separated the two germline ends. The CDR3 loop is CASSLSSGPYEQYF. The CDR3 region has the DNA TGTGCCAGCAGTTTATCTTCTGGCCCCTACGAGCAGTACTTC.

The chain uses TRBV28 and TRBJ1-2; 7 bases are a match to TRBD1. Germline V CDR1 and CDR2: MDHEN, SYDVKM. J lost 8 bases, V lost 4 bases, and 13 bases had no gene match. The CDR3 contains 15 residues. CDR3 protein: CASSSPRGQDGGYTF. The CDR3 DNA reads TGTGCCAGCAGTTCACCTAGGGGGCAGGACGGAGGCTACACCTTC.

The rearrangement links TRBV30 to TRBJ2-7, with 7 bases identical to TRBD1. V lost 4 bases and J lost 6; bases outside the gene matches: 12. Germline lookup yields CDR1 GTSNPN and CDR2 SVGIG (reference sequence). The CDR3 length is 14 residues. CDR3 loop: CAWTSGNRGFEQYF. CDR3 in DNA: TGTGCCTGGACCTCGGGCAACAGGGGTTTCGAGCAGTACTTC.

This chain joins TRBV29-1 and TRBJ2-2; D is ambiguous. There are 13 residues in the CDR3. The germline gives CDR1 SQVTM, CDR2 ANQGSEA. V lost 4 bases and J 2 bases, leaving 8 bases between the germline ends. CDR3 region: CSVVAVNTGELFF. The CDR3 DNA is TGCAGCGTTGTTGCGGTAAACACCGGGGAGCTGTTTTTT.

This clone was found once. This chain links TRBV30 with TRBJ2-7, with D possibly being TRBD2 (5 bases). Trimming removed 4 bases at V and 6 bases at J, with 16 bases between. The CDR3 spans 13 residues. Per the germline V gene, CDR1 is GTSNPN and CDR2 is SVGIG (reference sequence). For the CDR3, the DNA is TGTGCCTGGACTATGCCGGGATATAGCGAGCAGTACTTC. Encoded protein: CAWTMPGYSEQYF.

This chain links TRBV2 with TRBJ1-5; the D is unclear. The CDR3 length is 12 residues. The V end was cut by 2 bases, the J end by 9 bases, with 8 bases between. Germline V CDR1 and CDR2: SNHLY, FYNNEI. The CDR3 nucleotides read TGTGCCAGCAGTGAAAGCATCTGGCCCCAGCATTTT. Translation gives CASSESIWPQHF.

V and J are TRBV7-2 and TRBJ2-3, with D unclear. V was cut by 6 bases and J by 4 bases, with 14 bases left in between. The CDR3 sequence is 14 residues long. Per germline, CDR1 SGHTA and CDR2 FQGNSA. The CDR3 nucleotides read TGTGCCAGCAGTCGCAACCTACCCCCAGATACGCAGTATTTT. Protein: CASSRNLPPDTQYF.